The 9 T cell receptor beta chains below were found in one sample sequenced in a study of T cell responses to AZD1222 COVID-19 vaccine. The repertoire was sequenced with immunoSEQ multiplex PCR; TCRdb's copy has only in-frame clones and lacks some. The sample lists 40,000 to 45,000 clones, over 75% occurring once. The specimen was peripheral blood, collected 28 days after the second dose of the MenACWY control vaccine. The receptor set was obtained from an adult who received the MenACWY meningococcal vaccine as a control.

CDR3 protein: CAITQSPGTGGSYEQYF. DNA for the CDR3: TGTGCCATCACCCAAAGTCCCGGGACAGGGGGATCCTACGAGCAGTACTTC. The chain couples TRBV10-3 to TRBJ2-7, with 11 bases that match TRBD1. V trimming: 7 bases; J trimming: 1 base; junction bases outside the gene matches: 12. This CDR3 is built from 17 residues. Germline CDR1 is ENHRY and CDR2 is SYGVKD.

The chain combines TRBV10-1 with TRBJ1-2, with D possibly TRBD1 on 5 matching bases. Germline V gives CDR1 WNHNN, CDR2 SYGVQD (reference sequence). Trimming took 4 bases from V and 8 from J, leaving 14 bases between them. This CDR3 has 13 residues. The CDR3 spells CASSAARGLGYTF. CDR3 in DNA: TGCGCCAGCAGTGCGGCAAGGGGCTTAGGCTACACCTTC.

The chain joins TRBV19 to TRBJ2-1, with 8 bases lining up with TRBD1. This CDR3 has 12 amino acids. J gave up 8 bases and V 6 bases, and 3 bases lay outside the gene matches. In germline, CDR1 is LNHDA, CDR2 SQIVND (reference sequence). The CDR3 here is CASSDRGHEQFF. The CDR3 nucleotides read TGTGCCAGTAGCGACAGGGGTCATGAGCAGTTCTTC.

The chain is built from TRBV2 and TRBJ2-7, with a possible D match to TRBD2 (6 bases). V was clipped by 4 bases and J by 6 bases, with 10 bases between them. Germline CDR1 is SNHLY and CDR2 is FYNNEI. This CDR3 has 12 residues. As DNA, the CDR3 is TGTGCCAGCAGTGGGTTAGCGGCCGAGCAGTACTTC. As protein: CASSGLAAEQYF.

The V call is TRBV27, the J call TRBJ1-6, with 7 bases aligning to TRBD1. The CDR3 runs to 15 residues. Germline CDR1 is MNHEY and CDR2 is SMNVEV (reference sequence). V shed 3 bases, J shed 12 bases, and the junction held 11 bases outside the gene matches. The CDR3: CASSLDRLNGGPLHF. As DNA, the CDR3 is TGTGCCAGCAGTTTGGACAGGCTAAACGGGGGACCCCTCCACTTT.

V and J are TRBV5-1 and TRBJ1-5, with D unresolved. CDR1 SGHRS and CDR2 YFSETQ come from the germline V gene. Deletions cut 4 bases from V and 4 bases from J, with 9 bases between. The CDR3 consists of 13 residues. This chain's CDR3 is CASSIGSNQPQHF. In DNA, the CDR3 is TGCGCCAGCAGCATAGGGAGTAATCAGCCCCAGCATTTT.

The J gene is TRBJ2-1, the V gene TRBV2; D not certain. CDR1 and CDR2 from the germline V gene are SNHLY and FYNNEI. Between the trimmed V and J ends, which lost 6 bases and 3 bases, there was a span of 27 bases. This CDR3 comprises 19 residues. CDR3 in amino acids: CASSFKDPKDGPDYNEQFF. The CDR3 DNA reads TGTGCCAGCAGCTTTAAGGACCCTAAAGACGGCCCAGACTACAATGAGCAGTTCTTC.

The J gene is TRBJ2-3, the V gene TRBV28, with D perhaps TRBD2 (5 bases). V was pared by 2 bases and J by 1 base, with 19 bases between. Germline V gene lookup returns CDR1 MDHEN and CDR2 SYDVKM. CDR3 length equals 18 residues. CDR3 sequence: CASSLPLSAVGGTDTQYF. CDR3 coding DNA: TGTGCCAGCAGTTTACCCCTCTCGGCAGTGGGAGGCACAGATACGCAGTATTTT.

The rearrangement uses TRBV27 and TRBJ1-5; TRBD1 is a possible D gene (5 bases). Germline lookup yields CDR1 MNHEY and CDR2 SMNVEV (reference sequence). V was cut by 6 bases and J by 2 bases, with 20 bases left in between. The length of the CDR3 is 17 residues. The CDR3 loop reads CASSPGPRDGGNQPQHF. In DNA, the CDR3 is TGTGCCAGCAGCCCAGGTCCCCGGGACGGGGGCAATCAGCCCCAGCATTTT.